This TCR beta chain stems from a study of beta chain features in type 1 diabetes. Overall study context: Patient and healthy donor groups were alike in age, gender and cell yields.

TCRB transcripts that were expressed got sequenced, as all of the isolated RNA had been reverse transcribed. Sequencing used immunoSEQ multiplex PCR; TCRdb keeps in-frame clones, though not all of them. The profile covers fewer than 500,000 clones, with roughly 13% appearing a single time and 0.035% to 0.045% taken by the ten largest. Trimming cost V 6 bases and J 6 bases, with 13 bases left between them. The germline gives CDR1 SGHTA, CDR2 FQGNSA. This CDR3 comprises 13 residues. Over 95% purity was reached by all sorted populations. Study-wide points: Shortening that was moderate but significant affected the TCRB CDR3s of Type 1 diabetes patients in all four CD4+ subsets.

On this clone itself: The antigen remains undetermined.

The sequence derives from a man aged 25-45 years in good health. The chain recombines TRBV7-2 with TRBJ2-3, with D perhaps TRBD1 or TRBD2 (5 bases each). Sequenced sample: naive CD4+ T cells from blood. CDR3 sequence reads: CASRAGTGDTQYF. DNA of the CDR3: TGTGCCAGCAGAGCTGGGACGGGCGATACGCAGTATTTT.